Below are 21 T cell receptor beta chains sequenced from a single sample in a study of shared clonotypes between healthy human individuals. TCRdb's table, derived via immunoSEQ multiplex PCR, lists solely in-frame clones and lacks some. The table records some 2 million clones, 90% to 95% of them present only once. The source material was naive CD4+ T cells sorted from blood. The subset: CD45RA+ positively selected. Every receptor here comes from a man aged 18 to 30 in good health.

The chain combines TRBV6-6 with TRBJ1-6; no definite D call. Germline CDR1 and CDR2: MNHNY and SVGAGI (reference sequence). CDR3 size: 15 residues. Deletions cut 7 bases from V and 0 bases from J, with 10 bases between. The CDR3 nucleotides are TGTGCCAGCACCTGGACCTACTCCTATAATTCACCCCTCCACTTT. Amino acid sequence: CASTWTYSYNSPLHF.

The chain employs TRBV13 and TRBJ2-2; TRBD1 matches at 8 bases. Germline lookup yields CDR1 PRHDT and CDR2 FYEKMQ (reference sequence). The CDR3 consists of 16 residues. Germline trimming cut 5 bases from V and 4 bases from J; bases unmatched to any gene: 9. CDR3 nucleotide sequence: TGTGCCAGCAGCACCCCCGGGACAGGCCGCACCGGGGAGCTGTTTTTT. This gives the protein CASSTPGTGRTGELFF.

This clone was found once. The V and J genes are TRBV9 and TRBJ1-6; D is unclear. V gave up 0 bases and J gave up 10 bases, with 8 bases separating them. The CDR3 runs 13 residues. Germline V gene data show CDR1 as SGDLS and CDR2 as YYNGEE. The CDR3 spells CASSVGNNSPLHF. CDR3 coding DNA: TGTGCCAGCAGCGTAGGTAACAACTCACCCCTCCACTTT. Based on the CDR3 plus reference TRBV9 and TRBJ1-6, the full variable domain is DSGVTQTPKHLITATGQRVTLRCSPRSGDLSVYWYQQSLDQGLQFLIQYYNGEERAKGNILERFSAQQFPDLHSELNLSSLELGDSALYFCASSVGNNSPLHFGNGTRLTVT.

This clone was counted a single time. V gene TRBV11-2 combines with J gene TRBJ2-3; D remains ambiguous. V was trimmed by 1 base and J by 4 bases, leaving 9 bases between them. CDR1 is SGHAT and CDR2 is FQNNGV in the germline V gene. The CDR3 contains 14 residues. This chain's CDR3 is CASSLGAFSDTQYF. The CDR3 coding sequence is TGTGCCAGCAGCTTAGGGGCATTTTCAGATACGCAGTATTTT. The complete variable domain, with remaining parts taken from reference TRBV11-2 and TRBJ2-3, reads EAGVAQSPRYKIIEKRQSVAFWCNPISGHATLYWYQQILGQGPKLLIQFQNNGVVDDSQLPKDRFSAERLKGVDSTLKIQPAKLEDSAVYLCASSLGAFSDTQYFGPGTRLTVL.

This chain connects TRBV27 to TRBJ2-7, with D perhaps matching TRBD1 or TRBD2 (5 bases each). Between the trimmed V and J ends, which lost 5 bases and 9 bases, there was a span of 20 bases. This CDR3 contains 14 residues. Germline V CDR1 and CDR2: MNHEY, SMNVEV (reference sequence). The DNA of the CDR3 is TGTGCCAGCAGTCCCCGGGACCCCTTAGTCGGGCAGTACTTC. As protein: CASSPRDPLVGQYF.

The table lists this clone with a few counts. The genes are TRBV28 and TRBJ1-5; no clear D. Trimming stripped 5 bases from V and 4 bases from J, with 6 bases between. Germline V CDR1 and CDR2: MDHEN, SYDVKM. The CDR3 has 12 amino acids. In DNA, the CDR3 is TGTGCCAGCAGTAAAAGAAATCAGCCCCAGCATTTT. It is translated as CASSKRNQPQHF. The entire variable domain, with the rest obtained from reference TRBV28 and TRBJ1-5, is as follows: DVKVTQSSRYLVKRTGEKVFLECVQDMDHENMFWYRQDPGLGLRLIYFSYDVKMKEKGDIPEGYSVSREKKERFSLILESASTNQTSMYLCASSKRNQPQHFGDGTRLSIL.

The V and J genes are TRBV30 and TRBJ2-7, with 12 bases identical to TRBD1. The CDR3 runs 14 residues. V lost 5 bases and J lost 7; bases outside the gene matches: 9. The germline V gene encodes CDR1 GTSNPN and CDR2 SVGIG (reference sequence). The CDR3 sequence: CAWSTGTGGFEQYF. The CDR3 coding sequence is TGTGCCTGGTCAACCGGGACAGGGGGCTTTGAGCAGTACTTC.

This clone was observed a single time. The chain has TRBV2 and TRBJ1-3; D gene uncertain. Trimming cost V 5 bases and J 4 bases, with 6 bases left between them. The CDR3 is 12 residues long. The V gene's germline CDR1 is SNHLY and CDR2 FYNNEI. CDR3 loop: CASSSQGNTIYF. CDR3 DNA sequence: TGTGCCAGCAGTTCCCAGGGAAACACCATATATTTT.

J is TRBJ2-1 and V is TRBV19; D may be TRBD2 (7 bases). Trimming took 1 base from V and 7 from J, leaving 17 bases between them. CDR3 length: 16 residues. The germline CDR1 and CDR2 sequences are LNHDA and SQIVND (reference sequence). CDR3 sequence reads: CASSIVEGGPRNEQFF. The CDR3 bases are TGTGCCAGTAGTATAGTGGAGGGGGGGCCAAGGAATGAGCAGTTCTTC.

The chain couples TRBV10-1 to TRBJ2-5, with D unclear. Germline V gives CDR1 WNHNN, CDR2 SYGVQD (reference sequence). The CDR3 runs 13 residues. Trimming left V 0 bases short and J 5 bases short, with 7 bases between. CDR3 sequence: CASSESWVETQYF. The CDR3 DNA reads as TGCGCCAGCAGTGAGTCGTGGGTGGAGACCCAGTACTTC.

The chain carries TRBV5-5 and TRBJ1-6; 7 nucleotides match TRBD1. Per germline, CDR1 SGHKS and CDR2 YYEKEE (reference sequence). V shed 4 bases, J shed 7 bases, and the junction held 8 bases outside the gene matches. The CDR3 runs 15 residues. The CDR3 protein is CASSTGQVQNSPLHF. CDR3 nucleotide sequence: TGTGCCAGCAGCACCGGACAGGTTCAAAATTCACCCCTCCACTTT.

The chain employs TRBV28 and TRBJ2-5, with D tentatively TRBD2 (6 bases). The CDR3 has 16 amino acids. The germline V gene has CDR1 MDHEN and CDR2 SYDVKM. The V gene lost 3 bases and the J gene lost 0 bases, with 14 bases spanning the gap. CDR3 coding DNA: TGTGCCAGCAGTTTGAGCGGGTCCCTGTACCAAGAGACCCAGTACTTC. Translated: CASSLSGSLYQETQYF.

The chain is built from TRBV28 and TRBJ1-2, with a weak D call TRBD1 (6 bases). Per the germline V gene, CDR1 is MDHEN and CDR2 is SYDVKM. Trimming cost V 2 bases and J 7 bases, with 14 bases left between them. This CDR3 has 14 residues. The CDR3 region is CASSLVDGGLGYTF. The CDR3 DNA reads TGTGCCAGCAGTTTAGTTGACGGGGGCCTTGGCTACACCTTC.

This chain uses TRBV6-6 with TRBJ2-7, with D tentatively TRBD1 (6 bases). Germline V gene lookup returns CDR1 MNHNY and CDR2 SVGAGI (reference sequence). V gave up 5 bases and J gave up 3 bases, with 14 bases separating them. This CDR3 is 14 amino acids long. The CDR3 is CASSGNRDSYEQYF. CDR3 nucleotides: TGTGCCAGCAGTGGGAACAGGGATAGCTACGAGCAGTACTTC.

The V call is TRBV11-2, the J call TRBJ1-2, with 9 bases identical to TRBD1. Germline CDR1 is SGHAT and CDR2 is FQNNGV. V shed 5 bases and J 11 bases; nucleotides not matched to a gene: 15. The CDR3 is 15 amino acids. CDR3 residues: CASSNPDRGALGYTF. DNA of the CDR3: TGTGCCAGCAGCAACCCGGACAGGGGTGCTTTGGGTTACACCTTC.

In its sample, this clone was seen once. CDR3 nucleotides: TGCGCCAGCAGCTCCCGGGCCGGCACTGGAAACACCATATATTTT. Translation gives CASSSRAGTGNTIYF. This chain uses TRBV5-1 with TRBJ1-3; D unclear. Germline CDR1 is SGHRS and CDR2 is YFSETQ. V was shortened by 3 bases and J by 2 bases, with 12 bases between the two germline ends. CDR3 length: 15 residues. The variable domain in full, with the rest retrieved from reference TRBV5-1 and TRBJ1-3, is KAGVTQTPRYLIKTRGQQVTLSCSPISGHRSVSWYQQTPGQGLQFLFEYFSETQRNKGNFPGRFSGRQFSNSRSEMNVSTLELGDSALYLCASSSRAGTGNTIYFGEGSWLTVV.

V gene TRBV11-2 combines with J gene TRBJ1-2; 7 bases line up with TRBD1. The germline V gene encodes CDR1 SGHAT and CDR2 FQNNGV. The CDR3 has 17 residues. With 5 bases clipped from V and 7 bases from J, the junction kept 19 bases outside the gene matches. CDR3 in amino acids: CASSAYATGRNLVGYTF. The CDR3 DNA is TGTGCCAGCAGCGCATACGCGACAGGGAGAAATTTGGTTGGCTACACCTTC. The entire variable domain, with the rest obtained from reference TRBV11-2 and TRBJ1-2, is as follows: EAGVAQSPRYKIIEKRQSVAFWCNPISGHATLYWYQQILGQGPKLLIQFQNNGVVDDSQLPKDRFSAERLKGVDSTLKIQPAKLEDSAVYLCASSAYATGRNLVGYTFGSGTRLTVV.

This chain links TRBV7-2 with TRBJ2-7; 10 bases are shared with TRBD1. Germline V gene sequence: CDR1 SGHTA, CDR2 FQGNSA. V gave up 5 bases and J gave up 4 bases; unmatched junction bases: 5. The CDR3 runs to 14 residues. Here the CDR3 reads CASSIGQGGYEQYF. DNA of the CDR3: TGTGCCAGCAGCATCGGACAGGGGGGGTACGAGCAGTACTTC.

This rearrangement joins TRBV5-4 to TRBJ2-3; D unclear. Trimming pared 1 base from V and 0 bases from J, leaving 12 bases between. This CDR3 is 16 amino acids long. In germline, CDR1 is SGHNT, CDR2 YYREEE (reference sequence). Here the CDR3 DNA reads TGTGCCAGCAGCTTGTGGGCCAGTTCTAGCACAGATACGCAGTATTTT. Its translation: CASSLWASSSTDTQYF.

This clone was detected a few times. The chain combines TRBV30 with TRBJ1-6, with D maybe TRBD1 (5 bases). Germline V lookup: CDR1 GTSNPN, CDR2 SVGIG (reference sequence). Deletions cut 3 bases from V and 3 bases from J, with 9 bases between. CDR3 size: 14 residues. The CDR3 region has the DNA TGTGCCTGGAGGTCGGGGGACTATAATTCACCCCTCCACTTT. Its translation: CAWRSGDYNSPLHF.

This chain links TRBV10-3 with TRBJ1-2; 8 nucleotides align to TRBD1. J was trimmed by 5 bases and V by 10 bases; bases with no gene match: 12. CDR1 is ENHRY and CDR2 is SYGVKD in the germline V gene. This CDR3 comprises 14 residues. The CDR3 DNA follows: TGTGCCAGCGACCCGGGACAGGACCTATATGGCTACACCTTC. It is translated as CASDPGQDLYGYTF.